The clone carrying this TCR beta chain came up a few times. Its antigen is as yet unknown. Expressed TCRB transcripts were sequenced because the entire RNA isolate underwent reverse transcription. Profiled with immunoSEQ multiplex PCR; TCRdb holds only in-frame clones, not every one. The table lists approximately 240,000 clones, 16% of them singletons. CDR1 is ENHRY, CDR2 SYGVKD, per germline. Trimming pared 6 bases from V and 3 bases from J, leaving 20 bases between. CDR3 length: 16 residues. This entry is derived from a study of beta chain features in type 1 diabetes. The study's findings and limits: A pattern of fewer insertions and more deletions at VDJ junctions was seen in type 1 diabetes patients. In every one of the four CD4+ subsets, TCRB CDR3s were moderately but significantly shorter in Type 1 diabetes patients. Still unanswered here is whether HLA type influences TCRB rearrangement. Patients showed naive, central memory and Treg TCRB repertoires that appeared more similar than those of healthy donors.

The origin of this receptor is a young man with type 1 diabetes. J is TRBJ1-2 and V is TRBV10-3; possibly TRBD1 for D (5 bases). Sequenced material: naive CD4+ T cells from blood. The CDR3 DNA follows: TGTGCCATCAGGCCCCGGCGGGGGGAAAATGACTATGGCTACACCTTC. Protein: CAIRPRRGENDYGYTF.